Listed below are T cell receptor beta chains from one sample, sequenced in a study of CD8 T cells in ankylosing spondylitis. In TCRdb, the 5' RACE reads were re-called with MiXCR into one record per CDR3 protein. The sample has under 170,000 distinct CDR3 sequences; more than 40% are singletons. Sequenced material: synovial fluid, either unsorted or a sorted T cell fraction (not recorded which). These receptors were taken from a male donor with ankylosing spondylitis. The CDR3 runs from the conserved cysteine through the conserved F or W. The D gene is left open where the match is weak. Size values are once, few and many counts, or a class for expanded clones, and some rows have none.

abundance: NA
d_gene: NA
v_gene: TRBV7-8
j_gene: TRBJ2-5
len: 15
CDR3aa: CASSLIVASWETQYF
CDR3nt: TGTGCCAGCAGCTTAATAGTCGCCAGCTGGGAGACCCAGTACTTC

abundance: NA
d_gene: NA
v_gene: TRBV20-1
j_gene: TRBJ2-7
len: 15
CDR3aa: CSAREEAGSSYEQYF
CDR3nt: TGCAGTGCTAGAGAGGAAGCGGGCAGCTCCTACGAGCAGTACTTC

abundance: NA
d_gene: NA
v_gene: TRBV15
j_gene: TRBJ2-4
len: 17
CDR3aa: CATSRYYGGLAKNIQYF
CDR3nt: TGTGCCACCAGCAGGTATTACGGGGGCCTAGCCAAAAACATTCAGTACTTC

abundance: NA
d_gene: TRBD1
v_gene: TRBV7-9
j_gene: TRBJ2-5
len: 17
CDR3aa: CASSLFDLQGVQETQYF
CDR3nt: TGTGCCAGCAGCTTATTCGACTTGCAGGGGGTCCAAGAGACCCAGTACTTC

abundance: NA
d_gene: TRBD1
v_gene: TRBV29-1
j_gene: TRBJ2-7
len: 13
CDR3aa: CSGRQGENYEQYF
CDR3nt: TGCAGCGGTAGACAGGGGGAGAACTACGAGCAGTACTTC

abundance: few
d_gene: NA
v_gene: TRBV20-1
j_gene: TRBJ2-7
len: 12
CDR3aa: CSDSIQAYEQYF
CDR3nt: TGCAGTGACTCGATCCAGGCCTACGAGCAGTACTTC

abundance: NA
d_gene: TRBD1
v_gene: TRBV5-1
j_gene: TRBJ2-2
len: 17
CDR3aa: CASSLFWTGGNTGELFF
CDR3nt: TGCGCCAGCAGCTTGTTCTGGACAGGGGGCAACACCGGGGAGCTGTTTTTT

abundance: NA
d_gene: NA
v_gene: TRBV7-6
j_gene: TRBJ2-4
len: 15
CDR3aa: CASSLMSGGKNIQYF
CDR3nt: TGTGCCAGCAGCTTAATGAGTGGTGGGAAAAACATTCAGTACTTC

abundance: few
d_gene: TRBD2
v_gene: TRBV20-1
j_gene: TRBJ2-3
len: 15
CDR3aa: CSASEGGPLTDTQYF
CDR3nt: TGCAGTGCTAGCGAGGGAGGGCCGTTAACAGATACGCAGTATTTT

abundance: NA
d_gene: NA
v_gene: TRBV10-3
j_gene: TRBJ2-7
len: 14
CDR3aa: CAISESHLNYEQYF
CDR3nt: TGTGCCATCAGTGAGTCACATCTTAACTACGAGCAGTACTTC

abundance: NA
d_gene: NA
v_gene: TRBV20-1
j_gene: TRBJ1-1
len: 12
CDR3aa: CSAYRADTEAFF
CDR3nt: TGCAGTGCTTACAGGGCAGACACTGAAGCTTTCTTT